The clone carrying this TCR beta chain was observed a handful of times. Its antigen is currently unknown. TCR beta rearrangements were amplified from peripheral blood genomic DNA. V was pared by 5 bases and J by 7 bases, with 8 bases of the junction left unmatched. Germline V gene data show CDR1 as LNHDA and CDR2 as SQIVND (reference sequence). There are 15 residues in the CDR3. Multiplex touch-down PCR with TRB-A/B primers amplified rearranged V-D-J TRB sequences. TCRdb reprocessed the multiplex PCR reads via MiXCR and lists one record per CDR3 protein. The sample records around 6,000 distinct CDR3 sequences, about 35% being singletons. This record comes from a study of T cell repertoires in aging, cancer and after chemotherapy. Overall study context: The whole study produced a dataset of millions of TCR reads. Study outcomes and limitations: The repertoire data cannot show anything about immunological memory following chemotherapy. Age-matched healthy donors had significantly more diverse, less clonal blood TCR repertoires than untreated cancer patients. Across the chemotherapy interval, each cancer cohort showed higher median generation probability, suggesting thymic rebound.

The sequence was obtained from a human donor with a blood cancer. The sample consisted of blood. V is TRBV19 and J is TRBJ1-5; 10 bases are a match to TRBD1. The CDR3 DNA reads TGTGCCAGTAGTCTTACGACAGGGGGCGGCCAGCCCCAGCATTTT. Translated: CASSLTTGGGQPQHF.